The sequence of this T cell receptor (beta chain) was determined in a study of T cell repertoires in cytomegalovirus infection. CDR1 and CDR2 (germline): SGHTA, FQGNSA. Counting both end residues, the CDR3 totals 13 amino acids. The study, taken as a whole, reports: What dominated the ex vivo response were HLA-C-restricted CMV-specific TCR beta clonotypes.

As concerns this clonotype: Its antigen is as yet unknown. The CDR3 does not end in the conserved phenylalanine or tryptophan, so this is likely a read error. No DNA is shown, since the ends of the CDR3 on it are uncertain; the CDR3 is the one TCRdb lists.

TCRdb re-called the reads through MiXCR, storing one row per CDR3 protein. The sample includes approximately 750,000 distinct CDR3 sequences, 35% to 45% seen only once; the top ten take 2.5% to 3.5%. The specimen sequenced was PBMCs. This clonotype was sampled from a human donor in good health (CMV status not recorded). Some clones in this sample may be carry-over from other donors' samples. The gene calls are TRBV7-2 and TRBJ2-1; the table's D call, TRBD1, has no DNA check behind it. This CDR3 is CASSLVRGDEQLL.